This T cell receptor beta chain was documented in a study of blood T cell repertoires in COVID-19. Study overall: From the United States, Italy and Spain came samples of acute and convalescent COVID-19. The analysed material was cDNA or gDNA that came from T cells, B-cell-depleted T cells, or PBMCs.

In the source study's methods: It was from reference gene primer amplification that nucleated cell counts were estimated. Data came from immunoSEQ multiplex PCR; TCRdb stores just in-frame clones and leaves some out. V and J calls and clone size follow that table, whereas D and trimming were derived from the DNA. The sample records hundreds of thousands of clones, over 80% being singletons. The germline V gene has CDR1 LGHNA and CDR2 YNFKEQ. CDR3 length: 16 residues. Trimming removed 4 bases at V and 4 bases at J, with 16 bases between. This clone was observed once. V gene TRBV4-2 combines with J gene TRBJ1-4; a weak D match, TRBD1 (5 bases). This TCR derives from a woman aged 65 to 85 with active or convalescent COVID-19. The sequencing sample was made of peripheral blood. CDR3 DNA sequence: TGTGCCAGCAGCCGCACCGGGGGGGTCCTTAATGAAAAACTGTTTTTT. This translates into CASSRTGGVLNEKLFF.